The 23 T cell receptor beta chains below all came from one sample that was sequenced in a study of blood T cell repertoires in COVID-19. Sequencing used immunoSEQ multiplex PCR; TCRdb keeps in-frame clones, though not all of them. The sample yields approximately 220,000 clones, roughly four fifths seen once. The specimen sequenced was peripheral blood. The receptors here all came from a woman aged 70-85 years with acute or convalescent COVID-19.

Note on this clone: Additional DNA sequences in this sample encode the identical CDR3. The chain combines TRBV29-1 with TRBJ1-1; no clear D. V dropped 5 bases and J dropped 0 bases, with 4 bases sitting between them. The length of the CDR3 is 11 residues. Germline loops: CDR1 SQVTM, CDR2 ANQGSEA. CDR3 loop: CSVRVNTEAFF. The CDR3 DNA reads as TGCAGCGTTCGAGTGAACACTGAAGCTTTCTTT.

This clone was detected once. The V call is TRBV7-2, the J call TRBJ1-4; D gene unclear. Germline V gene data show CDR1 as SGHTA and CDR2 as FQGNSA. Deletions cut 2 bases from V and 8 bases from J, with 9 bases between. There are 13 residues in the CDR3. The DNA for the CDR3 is TGTGCCAGCAGCTTAAACGGAGGAGAAAAACTGTTTTTT. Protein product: CASSLNGGEKLFF.

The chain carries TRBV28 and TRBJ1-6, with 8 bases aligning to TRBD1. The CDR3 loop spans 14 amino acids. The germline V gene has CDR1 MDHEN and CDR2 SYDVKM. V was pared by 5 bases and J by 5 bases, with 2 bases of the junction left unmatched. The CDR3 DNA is TGTGCCAGCAGTGCGGGACAGGATAATTCACCCCTCCACTTT. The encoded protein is CASSAGQDNSPLHF.

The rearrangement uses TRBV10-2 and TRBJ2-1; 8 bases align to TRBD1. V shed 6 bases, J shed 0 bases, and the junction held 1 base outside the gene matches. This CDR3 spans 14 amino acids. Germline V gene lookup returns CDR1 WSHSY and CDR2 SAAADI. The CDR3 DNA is TGCGCCAGCAGCACAGGGGGCTCCTACAATGAGCAGTTCTTC. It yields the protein CASSTGGSYNEQFF.

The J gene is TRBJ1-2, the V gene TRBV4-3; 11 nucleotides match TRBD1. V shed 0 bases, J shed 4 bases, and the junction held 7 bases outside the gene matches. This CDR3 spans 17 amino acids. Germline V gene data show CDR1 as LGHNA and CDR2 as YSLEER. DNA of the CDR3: TGCGCCAGCAGCCAAGAGGTTCGGACAGGGGGCTCCTATGGCTACACCTTC. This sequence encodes CASSQEVRTGGSYGYTF.

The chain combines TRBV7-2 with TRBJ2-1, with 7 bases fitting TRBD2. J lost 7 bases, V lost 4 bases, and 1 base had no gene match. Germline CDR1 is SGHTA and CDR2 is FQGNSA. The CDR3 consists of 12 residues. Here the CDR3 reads CASSWGGNEQFF. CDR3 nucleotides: TGTGCCAGCAGCTGGGGGGGTAATGAGCAGTTCTTC.

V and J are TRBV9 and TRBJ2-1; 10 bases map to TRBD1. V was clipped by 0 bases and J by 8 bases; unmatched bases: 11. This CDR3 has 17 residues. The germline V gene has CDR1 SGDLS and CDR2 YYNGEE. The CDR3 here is CASSVVPPGQGMDEQFF. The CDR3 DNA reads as TGTGCCAGCAGCGTAGTCCCTCCGGGACAGGGGATGGATGAGCAGTTCTTC.

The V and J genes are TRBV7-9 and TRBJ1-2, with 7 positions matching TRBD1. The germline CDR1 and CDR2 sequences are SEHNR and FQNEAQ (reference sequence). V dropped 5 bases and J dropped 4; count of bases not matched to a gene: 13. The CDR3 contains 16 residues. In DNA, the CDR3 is TGTGCCAGCAGCGCCCGACAGGGTGCAAGCCCCTATGGCTACACCTTC. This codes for CASSARQGASPYGYTF.

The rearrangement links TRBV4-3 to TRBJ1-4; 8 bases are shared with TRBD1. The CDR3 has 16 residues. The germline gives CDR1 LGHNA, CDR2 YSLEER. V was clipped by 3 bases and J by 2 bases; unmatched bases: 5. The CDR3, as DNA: TGCGCCAGCAGCCAGCACAGGGGGACGACTAATGAAAAACTGTTTTTT. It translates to CASSQHRGTTNEKLFF.

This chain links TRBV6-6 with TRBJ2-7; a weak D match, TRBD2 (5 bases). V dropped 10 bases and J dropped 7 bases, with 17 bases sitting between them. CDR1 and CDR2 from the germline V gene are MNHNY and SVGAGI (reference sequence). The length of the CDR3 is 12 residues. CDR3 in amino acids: CATRTHRREQYF. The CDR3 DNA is TGTGCCACCCGGACCCACCGGAGGGAGCAGTACTTC.

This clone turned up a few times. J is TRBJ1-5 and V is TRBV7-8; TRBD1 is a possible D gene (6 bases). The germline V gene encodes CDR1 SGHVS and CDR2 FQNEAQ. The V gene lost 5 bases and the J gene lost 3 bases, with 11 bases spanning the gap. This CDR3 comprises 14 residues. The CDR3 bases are TGTGCCAGCAGCCGTGACAGGTCCAATCAGCCCCAGCATTTT. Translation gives CASSRDRSNQPQHF.

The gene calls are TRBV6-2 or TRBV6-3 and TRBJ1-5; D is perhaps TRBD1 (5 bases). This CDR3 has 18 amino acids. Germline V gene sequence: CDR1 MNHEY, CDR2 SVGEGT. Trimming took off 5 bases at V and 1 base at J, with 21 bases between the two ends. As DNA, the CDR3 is TGTGCCAGCAGTCCCCCCTCGTACAGGTCGAGGAGCAATCAGCCCCAGCATTTT. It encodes CASSPPSYRSRSNQPQHF.

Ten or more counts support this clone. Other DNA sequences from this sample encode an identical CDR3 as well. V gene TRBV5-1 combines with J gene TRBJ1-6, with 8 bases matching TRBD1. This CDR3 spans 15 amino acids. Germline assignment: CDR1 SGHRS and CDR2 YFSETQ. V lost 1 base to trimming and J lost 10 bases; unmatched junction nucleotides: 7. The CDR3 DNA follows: TGCGCCAGCAGCTTGAAAGGACAGGGAGGCTCACCCCTCCACTTT. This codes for CASSLKGQGGSPLHF.

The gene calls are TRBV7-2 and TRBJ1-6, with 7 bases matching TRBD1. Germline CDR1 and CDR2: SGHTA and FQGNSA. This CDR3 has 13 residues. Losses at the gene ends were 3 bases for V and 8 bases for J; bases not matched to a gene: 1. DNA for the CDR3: TGTGCCAGCAGCTTCAGGGGGGATTCACCCCTCCACTTT. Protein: CASSFRGDSPLHF.

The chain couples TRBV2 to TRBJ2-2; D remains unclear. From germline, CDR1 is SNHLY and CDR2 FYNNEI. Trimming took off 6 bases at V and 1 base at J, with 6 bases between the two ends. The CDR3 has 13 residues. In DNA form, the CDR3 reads TGTGCCAGCAGCCTCGGGAACACCGGGGAGCTGTTTTTT. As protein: CASSLGNTGELFF.

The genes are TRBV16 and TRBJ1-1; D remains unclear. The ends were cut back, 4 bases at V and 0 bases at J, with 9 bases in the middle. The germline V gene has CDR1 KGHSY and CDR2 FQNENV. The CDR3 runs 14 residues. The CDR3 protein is CASSLGRLNTEAFF. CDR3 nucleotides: TGTGCCAGCAGCCTGGGCCGACTGAACACTGAAGCTTTCTTT.

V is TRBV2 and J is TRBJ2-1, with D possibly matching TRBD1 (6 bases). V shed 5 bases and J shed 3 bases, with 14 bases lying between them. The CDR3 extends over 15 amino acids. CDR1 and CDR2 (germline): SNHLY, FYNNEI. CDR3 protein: CASSTYRVNYNEQFF. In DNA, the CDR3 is TGTGCCAGCAGTACCTACAGGGTCAACTACAATGAGCAGTTCTTC.

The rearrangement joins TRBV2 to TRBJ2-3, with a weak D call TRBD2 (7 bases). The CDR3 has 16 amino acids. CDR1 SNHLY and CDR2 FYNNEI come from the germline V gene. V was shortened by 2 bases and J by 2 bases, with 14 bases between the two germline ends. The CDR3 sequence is CASSETGGPATDTQYF. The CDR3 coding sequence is TGTGCCAGCAGTGAAACGGGGGGCCCCGCCACAGATACGCAGTATTTT.

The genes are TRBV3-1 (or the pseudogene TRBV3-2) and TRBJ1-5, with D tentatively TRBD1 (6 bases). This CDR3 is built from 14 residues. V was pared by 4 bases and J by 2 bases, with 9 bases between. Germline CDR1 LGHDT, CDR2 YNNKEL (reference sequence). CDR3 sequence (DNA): TGTGCCAGCAGCCCTACAGGGCGCAATCAGCCCCAGCATTTT. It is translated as CASSPTGRNQPQHF.

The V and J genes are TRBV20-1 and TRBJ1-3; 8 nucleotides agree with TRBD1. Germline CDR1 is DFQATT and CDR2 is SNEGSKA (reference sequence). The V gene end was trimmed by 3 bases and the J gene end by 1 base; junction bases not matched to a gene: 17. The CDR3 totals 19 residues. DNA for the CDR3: TGCAGTGCTAGTCATACACTCTTAGACAGGGGCGGGTCTGGAAACACCATATATTTT. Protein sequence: CSASHTLLDRGGSGNTIYF.

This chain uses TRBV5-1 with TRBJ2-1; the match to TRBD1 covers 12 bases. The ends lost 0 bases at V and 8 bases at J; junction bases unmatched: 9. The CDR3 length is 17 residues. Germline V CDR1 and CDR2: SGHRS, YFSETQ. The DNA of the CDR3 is TGCGCCAGCAGCTTGGAGGGCGGGACAGGGGGCTTGGATGAGCAGTTCTTC. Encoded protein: CASSLEGGTGGLDEQFF.

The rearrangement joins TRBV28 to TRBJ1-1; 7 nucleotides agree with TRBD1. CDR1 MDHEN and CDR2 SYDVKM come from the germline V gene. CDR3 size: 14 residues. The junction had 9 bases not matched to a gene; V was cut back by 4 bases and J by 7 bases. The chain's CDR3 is CASSSPGQILEAFF. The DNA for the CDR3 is TGTGCCAGCAGTTCGCCGGGACAGATTCTTGAAGCTTTCTTT.

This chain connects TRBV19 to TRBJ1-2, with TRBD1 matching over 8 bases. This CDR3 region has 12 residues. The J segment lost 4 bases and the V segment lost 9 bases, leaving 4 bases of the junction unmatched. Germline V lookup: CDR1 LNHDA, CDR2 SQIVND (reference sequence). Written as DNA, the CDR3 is TGTGCCAGCCACAGGGGGGGCTATGGCTACACCTTC. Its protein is CASHRGGYGYTF.